The 21 T cell receptor beta chains in this list originate from one sample, sequenced in a study of shared clonotypes between healthy human individuals. The assay was immunoSEQ multiplex PCR, and TCRdb's table has in-frame clones only and misses some. The table lists 500,000 to 550,000 clones, approximately 94% of them singletons, with 0.064% in the top ten. The sequencing input was naive CD4+ T cells sorted from blood. Subset: CD45RA+ positively selected. These receptors were obtained from a woman aged 25 to 39 in good health.

The rearrangement links TRBV19 to TRBJ2-5; 7 positions agree with TRBD1. The DNA end is more similar to TRBJ2-7, so the J call may be wrong. From germline, CDR1 is LNHDA and CDR2 SQIVND (reference sequence). The CDR3 loop spans 14 amino acids. As DNA, the CDR3 is TGTGCCAGTAGCCGACAGGGTGTCTCCTACGAGCAGTACTTC. Its translation: CASSRQGVSYEQYF.

The chain recombines TRBV28 with TRBJ1-3; tentative D call: TRBD1 (5 bases). CDR3 length: 14 amino acids. CDR1 is MDHEN, CDR2 SYDVKM, per germline. The ends were cut back, 3 bases at V and 5 bases at J, with 11 bases in the middle. The DNA of the CDR3 is TGTGCCAGCAGTTTCGCAGGGAATAGAAACACCATATATTTT. It encodes CASSFAGNRNTIYF.

This sequence joins TRBV28 and TRBJ2-7; no definite D call. CDR1 and CDR2 (germline): MDHEN, SYDVKM. The CDR3 length is 14 residues. Trimming pared 6 bases from V and 1 base from J, leaving 13 bases between. CDR3 nucleotides: TGTGCCAGCAGGGCCCTGGGCGGTTCCTACGAGCAGTACTTC. It encodes CASRALGGSYEQYF.

CDR3 sequence: CASSPARSIAWTEAFF. CDR3 bases: TGTGCCAGCAGCCCCGCCCGGTCCATAGCGTGGACTGAAGCTTTCTTT. This sequence joins TRBV5-4 and TRBJ1-1; D gene uncertain. Germline V gene lookup returns CDR1 SGHNT and CDR2 YYREEE (reference sequence). V was trimmed by 4 bases and J by 5 bases, leaving 21 bases between them. This CDR3 contains 16 residues.

DNA for the CDR3: TGTGCCAGCAGAGGATCCCGGGTCGGGGGCTATGGCTACACCTTC. Translating gives CASRGSRVGGYGYTF. J is TRBJ1-2 and V is TRBV28, with TRBD1 as a possible D gene (5 bases). Trimming left V 6 bases short and J 4 bases short, with 18 bases between. The CDR3 has 15 residues. The germline CDR1 and CDR2 sequences are MDHEN and SYDVKM.

The CDR3 nucleotides read TGTGCCAGCTCACCCGCGACAGGGGGCTACACCGGGGAGCTGTTTTTT. Residues: CASSPATGGYTGELFF. The chain links TRBV18 to TRBJ2-2; 10 nucleotides line up with TRBD1. Trimming took 3 bases from V and 3 from J; bases not matched to a gene: 4. The germline V gene encodes CDR1 KGHSH and CDR2 LQKENI. The CDR3 totals 16 residues.

CDR3 loop: CASSPPRGLVGANVLTF. In nucleotides, the CDR3 is TGTGCCAGCAGTCCCCCCAGGGGGCTGGTTGGGGCCAACGTCCTGACTTTC. The J gene is TRBJ2-6, the V gene TRBV27; 8 bases are a match to TRBD1. The J segment lost 3 bases and the V segment lost 5 bases, leaving 9 bases of the junction unmatched. The CDR3 length is 17 residues. Per the germline V gene, CDR1 is MNHEY and CDR2 is SMNVEV (reference sequence).

V is TRBV28 and J is TRBJ2-7; D is possibly TRBD2 (7 bases). The CDR3 runs to 15 residues. V dropped 4 bases and J dropped 2 bases, with 15 bases sitting between them. CDR1 is MDHEN, CDR2 SYDVKM, per germline. The CDR3 DNA follows: TGTGCCAGCAGTTGGCGCGGGGGCTTCCCCTACGAGCAGTACTTC. Translation: CASSWRGGFPYEQYF.

The chain has TRBV2 and TRBJ1-3; no firm D call. CDR3 length: 13 residues. CDR1 is SNHLY, CDR2 FYNNEI, per germline. Trimming removed 8 bases at V and 0 bases at J, with 8 bases between. The CDR3 region has the DNA TGTGCCAGCCGGAAGGACTCTGGAAACACCATATATTTT. Amino acid sequence: CASRKDSGNTIYF. Full variable domain (rest looked up from reference TRBV2 and TRBJ1-3): EPEVTQTPSHQVTQMGQEVILRCVPISNHLYFYWYRQILGQKVEFLVSFYNNEISEKSEIFDDQFSVERPDGSNFTLKIRSTKLEDSAMYFCASRKDSGNTIYFGEGSWLTVV.

The CDR3 DNA reads as TGTGCCAGTAGTATCGGGCAGACGGCTAATGAAAAACTGTTTTTT. Protein product: CASSIGQTANEKLFF. The chain recombines TRBV19 with TRBJ1-4; unclear D gene. This CDR3 contains 15 residues. The V end lost 3 bases, the J end lost 3 bases, and 11 bases lay between the germline ends. Germline loops: CDR1 LNHDA, CDR2 SQIVND (reference sequence).

The chain carries TRBV5-1 and TRBJ2-1; 7 nucleotides align to TRBD1. V lost 4 bases to trimming and J lost 10 bases; unmatched junction nucleotides: 11. This CDR3 has 14 amino acids. Germline CDR1 SGHRS, CDR2 YFSETQ. In DNA form, the CDR3 reads TGCGCCAGCAGCATTCCGACAGGGCCGAACGAGCAGTTCTTC. Its translation is CASSIPTGPNEQFF.

The J gene is TRBJ2-7, the V gene TRBV6-5, with D perhaps matching TRBD2 (6 bases). Germline loops: CDR1 MNHEY, CDR2 SVGAGI. The V end lost 6 bases, the J end lost 3 bases, and 15 bases lay between the germline ends. This CDR3 spans 14 amino acids. CDR3 loop: CASSPGLAHYEQYF. DNA for the CDR3: TGTGCCAGCAGCCCGGGACTGGCACACTACGAGCAGTACTTC.

The rearrangement links TRBV6-6 to TRBJ1-3; D uncertain. V dropped 2 bases and J dropped 4 bases, with 9 bases sitting between them. Germline CDR1 reads MNHNY; CDR2 reads SVGAGI (reference sequence). The CDR3 contains 14 residues. The CDR3 DNA reads as TGTGCCAGCAGTTACAGGGTTGGCGGAAACACCATATATTTT. Translated, it gives CASSYRVGGNTIYF.

The chain combines TRBV7-8 with TRBJ2-5; D not certain. The CDR3 has 15 amino acids. Germline V lookup: CDR1 SGHVS, CDR2 FQNEAQ. Between the trimmed V and J ends, which lost 7 bases and 4 bases, there was a span of 19 bases. The CDR3 loop is CASTLSVIGPETQYF. The CDR3 DNA reads TGTGCCAGCACCCTTAGTGTGATCGGTCCAGAGACCCAGTACTTC.

The chain joins TRBV6-1 to TRBJ2-7; 10 bases align to TRBD2. V shed 4 bases and J 4 bases; nucleotides not matched to a gene: 4. CDR3 length: 14 residues. Germline CDR1 is MNHNS and CDR2 is SASEGT. Written as DNA, the CDR3 is TGTGCCAGCAGTGCCGGGACTAGCGAGTACGAGCAGTACTTC. Its translation: CASSAGTSEYEQYF.

The chain recombines TRBV5-1 with TRBJ2-1, with 12 bases matching TRBD2. The CDR3 loop spans 16 amino acids. Germline loops: CDR1 SGHRS, CDR2 YFSETQ. V gave up 4 bases and J gave up 8 bases; unmatched junction bases: 10. The DNA for the CDR3 is TGCGCCAGCAGCACAGGACTAGCGGGACGAATCCATGAGCAGTTCTTC. Its translation is CASSTGLAGRIHEQFF.

The genes are TRBV19 and TRBJ2-7, with 7 nucleotides matching TRBD1. The CDR3 loop spans 13 amino acids. After removal of 4 bases from V and 7 bases from J, the junction contained 7 bases not matched to a gene. The germline V gene encodes CDR1 LNHDA and CDR2 SQIVND (reference sequence). The CDR3: CASSTGSGGEQYF. CDR3 in DNA: TGTGCCAGTAGTACCGGGTCAGGGGGTGAGCAGTACTTC.

This rearrangement joins TRBV15 to TRBJ2-2, with 9 bases aligning to TRBD2. The ends lost 3 bases at V and 4 bases at J; junction bases unmatched: 6. The germline gives CDR1 LNHNV, CDR2 YYDKDF (reference sequence). The CDR3 is 16 residues long. The CDR3 nucleotides read TGTGCCACCAGCAGGGCCGGGACTAGCAGCACCGGGGAGCTGTTTTTT. Protein product: CATSRAGTSSTGELFF.

The sample holds one count of this clone. The rearrangement uses TRBV28 and TRBJ1-5; D is unclear. Germline V gene data show CDR1 as MDHEN and CDR2 as SYDVKM. The CDR3 is 17 residues long. V was clipped by 7 bases and J by 2 bases, with 21 bases between them. For the CDR3, the DNA is TGTGCCAGCATCCATCTCGGAGCTAGGGATGGCAATCAGCCCCAGCATTTT. This gives the protein CASIHLGARDGNQPQHF.

The genes are TRBV10-3 and TRBJ2-7, with 7 bases lining up with TRBD2. This CDR3 has 14 amino acids. V shed 5 bases and J 0 bases; nucleotides not matched to a gene: 4. From germline, CDR1 is ENHRY and CDR2 SYGVKD. The CDR3, as DNA: TGTGCCATCAGTTCTAGCGGATCCTCCTACGAGCAGTACTTC. Protein: CAISSSGSSYEQYF.

The chain uses TRBV28 and TRBJ2-5; D unclear. The DNA end lines up better with TRBJ2-7; the J call may be wrong. Germline lookup yields CDR1 MDHEN and CDR2 SYDVKM. There are 15 residues in the CDR3. The CDR3 protein is CASSPPRRFSYEQYF. Written as DNA, the CDR3 is TGTGCCAGCAGTCCCCCGCGGCGTTTCTCCTACGAGCAGTACTTC.